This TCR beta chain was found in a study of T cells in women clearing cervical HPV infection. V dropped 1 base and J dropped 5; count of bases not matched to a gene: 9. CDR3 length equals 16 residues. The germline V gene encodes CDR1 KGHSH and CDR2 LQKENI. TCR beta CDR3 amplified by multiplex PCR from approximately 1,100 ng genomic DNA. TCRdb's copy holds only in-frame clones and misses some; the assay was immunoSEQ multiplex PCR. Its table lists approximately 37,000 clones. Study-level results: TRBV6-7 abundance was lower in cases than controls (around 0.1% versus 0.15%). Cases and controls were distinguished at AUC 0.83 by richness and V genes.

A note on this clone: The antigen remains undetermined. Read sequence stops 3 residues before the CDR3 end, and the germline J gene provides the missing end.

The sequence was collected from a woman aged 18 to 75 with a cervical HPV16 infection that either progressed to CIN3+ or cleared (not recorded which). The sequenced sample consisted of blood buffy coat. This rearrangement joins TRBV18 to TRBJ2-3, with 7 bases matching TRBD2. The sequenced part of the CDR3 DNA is TGTGCCAGCTCACCACGTCTAGCGGAGGCAGGAGATACG. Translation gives CASSPRLAEAGDT. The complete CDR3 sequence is CASSPRLAEAGDTQYF.